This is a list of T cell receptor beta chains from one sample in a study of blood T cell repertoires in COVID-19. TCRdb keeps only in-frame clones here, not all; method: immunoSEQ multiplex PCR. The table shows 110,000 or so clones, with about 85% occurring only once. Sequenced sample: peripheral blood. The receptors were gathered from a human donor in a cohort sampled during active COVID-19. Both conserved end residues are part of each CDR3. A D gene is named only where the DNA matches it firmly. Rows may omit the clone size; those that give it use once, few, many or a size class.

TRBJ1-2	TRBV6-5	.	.	CASRPVIRGYTF	TGTGCCAGCAGGCCGGTTATCAGGGGCTACACCTTC
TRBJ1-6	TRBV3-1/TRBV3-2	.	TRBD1	CASSRTGQGAGSPLHF	TGTGCCAGCAGCCGGACTGGACAGGGGGCGGGTTCACCCCTCCACTTT
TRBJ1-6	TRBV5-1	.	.	CASSLGQENSPLHF	TGCGCCAGCAGCTTGGGCCAGGAAAATTCACCCCTCCACTTT
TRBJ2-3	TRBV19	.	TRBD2	CASSIGSGGAYSDTQYF	TGTGCCAGTAGTATAGGTAGCGGGGGGGCTTATTCCGATACGCAGTATTTT
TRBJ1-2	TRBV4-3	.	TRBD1	CASSQKTGNGYTF	TGCGCCAGCAGCCAAAAGACAGGGAATGGCTACACCTTC
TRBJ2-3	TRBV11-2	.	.	CASSLPDYAGTQYF	TGTGCCAGCAGCTTACCAGACTACGCGGGTACGCAGTATTTT
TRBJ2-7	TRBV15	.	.	CATSRAGGLSYEQYF	TGTGCCACCAGCAGAGCTGGGGGCCTCTCCTACGAGCAGTACTTC
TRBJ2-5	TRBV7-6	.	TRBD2	CASSFSGGAVETQYF	TGTGCCAGCAGCTTCAGCGGGGGGGCCGTAGAGACCCAGTACTTC
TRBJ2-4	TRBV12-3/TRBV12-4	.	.	CASARTESNIQYF	TGTGCCAGCGCCCGGACAGAGTCAAACATTCAGTACTTC
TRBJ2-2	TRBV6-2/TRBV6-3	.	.	CASSYGWELFF	TGTGCCAGCAGTTACGGCTGGGAGCTGTTTTTT
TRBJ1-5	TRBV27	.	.	CASSLSRGNQPQHF	TGTGCCAGCAGTTTGTCCAGGGGAAATCAGCCCCAGCATTTT
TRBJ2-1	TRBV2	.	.	CASSGSGMNGFF	TGTGCCAGCAGTGGATCAGGGATGAATGGGTTCTTC
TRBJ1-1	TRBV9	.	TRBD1	CASSVNRGTEAFF	TGTGCCAGCAGCGTAAACAGGGGAACTGAAGCTTTCTTT
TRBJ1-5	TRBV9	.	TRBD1	CASSTGGGNQPQHF	TGTGCCAGCAGTACAGGGGGCGGCAATCAGCCCCAGCATTTT
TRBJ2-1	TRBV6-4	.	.	CASSDSFGRGAYNEQFF	TGTGCCAGCAGTGACTCGTTTGGCAGGGGTGCCTACAATGAGCAGTTCTTC
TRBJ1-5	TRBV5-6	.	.	CASSVRGFNQPQHF	TGTGCCAGCAGCGTCAGGGGATTCAATCAGCCCCAGCATTTT
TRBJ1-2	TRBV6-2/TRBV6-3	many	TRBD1	CASSSPGQGSLVNGYTF	TGTGCCAGCAGTTCACCGGGACAGGGTTCGCTAGTCAATGGCTACACCTTC
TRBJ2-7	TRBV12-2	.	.	CASRLARRGKPYEQYF	TGTGCAAGTCGCTTAGCGCGCAGGGGTAAACCCTACGAGCAGTACTTC
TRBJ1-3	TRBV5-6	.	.	CASSLGGRGNTIYF	TGTGCCAGCAGCTTGGGGGGCCGTGGAAACACCATATATTTT
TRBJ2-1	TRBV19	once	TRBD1	CASSTGTVNEQFF	TGTGCCAGTAGTACCGGGACAGTCAATGAGCAGTTCTTC
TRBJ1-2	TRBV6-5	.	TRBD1	CASSFGQGTTLNGYTF	TGTGCCAGCAGTTTCGGACAGGGGACGACATTGAATGGCTACACCTTC
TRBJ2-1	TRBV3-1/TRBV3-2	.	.	CASSLRVKAEQFF	TGTGCCAGCAGCCTCCGGGTGAAGGCTGAGCAGTTCTTC
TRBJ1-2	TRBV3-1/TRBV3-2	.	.	CASSPGGDSYGYTF	TGTGCCAGCAGCCCCGGAGGAGATAGCTATGGCTACACCTTC
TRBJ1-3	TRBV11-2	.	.	CASSPKASGNTIYF	TGTGCCAGCAGCCCCAAAGCCTCTGGAAACACCATATATTTT
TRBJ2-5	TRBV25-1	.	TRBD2	CASSLAGVRETQYF	TGTGCCAGCAGTCTAGCGGGGGTTCGTGAGACCCAGTACTTC
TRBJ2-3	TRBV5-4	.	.	CASSSLTDTQYF	TGTGCCAGCAGCTCCCTCACAGATACGCAGTATTTT
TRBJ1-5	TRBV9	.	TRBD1	CASSVGTGVNQPQHF	TGTGCCAGCAGCGTAGGGACAGGGGTTAATCAGCCCCAGCATTTT
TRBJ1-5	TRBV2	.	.	CASAPRGGGNQPQHF	TGTGCCAGCGCCCCACGCGGGGGGGGGAATCAGCCCCAGCATTTT
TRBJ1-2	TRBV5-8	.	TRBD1	CASSLRGQAQVYGYTF	TGTGCCAGCAGCTTGAGAGGACAGGCCCAGGTCTATGGCTACACCTTC
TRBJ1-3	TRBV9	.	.	CASSVGGNTIYF	TGTGCCAGCAGCGTCGGTGGAAACACCATATATTTT
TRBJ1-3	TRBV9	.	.	CASSVGQVVGNTIYF	TGTGCCAGCAGCGTAGGACAGGTCGTTGGAAACACCATATATTTT
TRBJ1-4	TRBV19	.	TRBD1	CASRQMGTGRNEKLFF	TGTGCCAGTAGGCAAATGGGGACAGGTCGTAATGAAAAACTGTTTTTT
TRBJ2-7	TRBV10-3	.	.	CAISEYGDSPYEQYF	TGTGCCATCAGTGAGTATGGAGACAGCCCCTACGAGCAGTACTTC
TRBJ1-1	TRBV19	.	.	CASSTTLNTEAFF	TGTGCCAGTAGTACCACACTGAACACTGAAGCTTTCTTT
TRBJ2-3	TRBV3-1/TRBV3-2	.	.	CASSQVGAEDTQYF	TGTGCCAGCAGCCAAGTGGGGGCCGAGGATACGCAGTATTTT
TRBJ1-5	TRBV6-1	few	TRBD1	CASSEGQGFGPQHF	TGTGCCAGCAGTGAGGGACAGGGGTTTGGTCCCCAGCATTTT
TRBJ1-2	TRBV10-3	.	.	CAISPGVDSYGYTF	TGTGCCATCAGCCCCGGGGTAGATTCCTATGGCTACACCTTC
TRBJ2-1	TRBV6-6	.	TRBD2	CASRREGTSGPNEQFF	TGTGCCAGCAGGAGAGAAGGGACTAGCGGTCCCAATGAGCAGTTCTTC
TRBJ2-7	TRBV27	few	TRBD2	CANSLGRGSSYEQYF	TGTGCCAATTCCTTAGGGCGGGGGTCATCCTACGAGCAGTACTTC
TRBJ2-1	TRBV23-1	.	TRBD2	CASSLPHRGVYNEQFF	TGCGCCAGCAGTCTTCCACATCGGGGGGTCTACAATGAGCAGTTCTTC
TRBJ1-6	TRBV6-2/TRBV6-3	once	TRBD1	CASSWDRGYNSPLHF	TGTGCCAGCAGTTGGGACAGGGGCTATAATTCACCCCTCCACTTT
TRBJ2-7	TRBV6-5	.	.	CASSYRDIGYEQYF	TGTGCCAGCAGTTACCGGGACATCGGCTACGAGCAGTACTTC
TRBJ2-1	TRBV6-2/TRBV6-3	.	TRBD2	CASSGLAGAHYNEQFF	TGTGCCAGCAGTGGGCTAGCGGGGGCCCACTACAATGAGCAGTTCTTC
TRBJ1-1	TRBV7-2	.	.	CASSLGRSLVGVEAFF	TGTGCCAGCAGCTTAGGGCGGTCATTAGTAGGAGTTGAAGCTTTCTTT